The present T cell receptor beta chain was sequenced within a study of T-cell memory formation after mild COVID-19. In the study overall: For the most part, TCR clusters were specific to one donor. Study-wide findings and caveats: Specificity for SARS-CoV-2 was not confirmed among the second-wave clones peaking on day 37. The appearance of some responding clones in pre-infection memory suggested that cross-reactive memory joined.

Barcoded TCR alpha and TCR beta cDNA libraries with UMIs came from 5'RACE using constant-segment primers. Each CDR3 protein gets one entry after TCRdb re-called the 5' RACE reads with MiXCR. The sample lists about 430,000 distinct CDR3 sequences; roughly 17% were seen once. Turning to this clonotype: Antigen: not known.

V lost 4 bases and J 0 bases, leaving 11 bases between the germline ends. The germline V gene has CDR1 GTSNPN and CDR2 SVGIG (reference sequence). The CDR3 is 14 residues long. The gene calls are TRBV30 and TRBJ2-3, with D perhaps TRBD2 (6 bases). Specimen: PBMCs or a T cell subset sorted from them (not recorded which). The origin of this receptor is a man in his late teens or twenties who had mild COVID-19 (a few samples of this study predate the infection). Cell type and time point are not known. The CDR3 here is CAWTGGVSTDTQYF. The CDR3 DNA reads TGTGCCTGGACTGGCGGGGTAAGCACAGATACGCAGTATTTT.